This TCR beta chain appears in the sequencing data of a study of CD8+ T cells in alopecia areata. Sequencing relied on a cDNA template that was reverse transcribed from extracted RNA. Assay used: immunoSEQ multiplex PCR; TCRdb lists only in-frame clones, some missing. This sample has roughly 250,000 clones, with under 80% found just once. In this sample, this clone turned up a few times. Other DNA sequences in the same sample also yield this CDR3. From alopecia areata patients, lesional scalp punch biopsies and peripheral blood were collected. The CDR3 consists of 12 residues. CDR1 SQVTM and CDR2 ANQGSEA come from the germline V gene. V was shortened by 3 bases and J by 2 bases, with 7 bases between the two germline ends.

Sequenced material: CD4+ T cells sorted from blood, taken at week 0. This receptor was taken from a human donor with alopecia areata. The rearrangement uses TRBV29-1 and TRBJ1-2; D possibly corresponds to TRBD1 (5 bases). CDR3 in amino acids: CSVERGNYGYTF. The CDR3 bases are TGCAGCGTTGAGCGGGGGAACTATGGCTACACCTTC.